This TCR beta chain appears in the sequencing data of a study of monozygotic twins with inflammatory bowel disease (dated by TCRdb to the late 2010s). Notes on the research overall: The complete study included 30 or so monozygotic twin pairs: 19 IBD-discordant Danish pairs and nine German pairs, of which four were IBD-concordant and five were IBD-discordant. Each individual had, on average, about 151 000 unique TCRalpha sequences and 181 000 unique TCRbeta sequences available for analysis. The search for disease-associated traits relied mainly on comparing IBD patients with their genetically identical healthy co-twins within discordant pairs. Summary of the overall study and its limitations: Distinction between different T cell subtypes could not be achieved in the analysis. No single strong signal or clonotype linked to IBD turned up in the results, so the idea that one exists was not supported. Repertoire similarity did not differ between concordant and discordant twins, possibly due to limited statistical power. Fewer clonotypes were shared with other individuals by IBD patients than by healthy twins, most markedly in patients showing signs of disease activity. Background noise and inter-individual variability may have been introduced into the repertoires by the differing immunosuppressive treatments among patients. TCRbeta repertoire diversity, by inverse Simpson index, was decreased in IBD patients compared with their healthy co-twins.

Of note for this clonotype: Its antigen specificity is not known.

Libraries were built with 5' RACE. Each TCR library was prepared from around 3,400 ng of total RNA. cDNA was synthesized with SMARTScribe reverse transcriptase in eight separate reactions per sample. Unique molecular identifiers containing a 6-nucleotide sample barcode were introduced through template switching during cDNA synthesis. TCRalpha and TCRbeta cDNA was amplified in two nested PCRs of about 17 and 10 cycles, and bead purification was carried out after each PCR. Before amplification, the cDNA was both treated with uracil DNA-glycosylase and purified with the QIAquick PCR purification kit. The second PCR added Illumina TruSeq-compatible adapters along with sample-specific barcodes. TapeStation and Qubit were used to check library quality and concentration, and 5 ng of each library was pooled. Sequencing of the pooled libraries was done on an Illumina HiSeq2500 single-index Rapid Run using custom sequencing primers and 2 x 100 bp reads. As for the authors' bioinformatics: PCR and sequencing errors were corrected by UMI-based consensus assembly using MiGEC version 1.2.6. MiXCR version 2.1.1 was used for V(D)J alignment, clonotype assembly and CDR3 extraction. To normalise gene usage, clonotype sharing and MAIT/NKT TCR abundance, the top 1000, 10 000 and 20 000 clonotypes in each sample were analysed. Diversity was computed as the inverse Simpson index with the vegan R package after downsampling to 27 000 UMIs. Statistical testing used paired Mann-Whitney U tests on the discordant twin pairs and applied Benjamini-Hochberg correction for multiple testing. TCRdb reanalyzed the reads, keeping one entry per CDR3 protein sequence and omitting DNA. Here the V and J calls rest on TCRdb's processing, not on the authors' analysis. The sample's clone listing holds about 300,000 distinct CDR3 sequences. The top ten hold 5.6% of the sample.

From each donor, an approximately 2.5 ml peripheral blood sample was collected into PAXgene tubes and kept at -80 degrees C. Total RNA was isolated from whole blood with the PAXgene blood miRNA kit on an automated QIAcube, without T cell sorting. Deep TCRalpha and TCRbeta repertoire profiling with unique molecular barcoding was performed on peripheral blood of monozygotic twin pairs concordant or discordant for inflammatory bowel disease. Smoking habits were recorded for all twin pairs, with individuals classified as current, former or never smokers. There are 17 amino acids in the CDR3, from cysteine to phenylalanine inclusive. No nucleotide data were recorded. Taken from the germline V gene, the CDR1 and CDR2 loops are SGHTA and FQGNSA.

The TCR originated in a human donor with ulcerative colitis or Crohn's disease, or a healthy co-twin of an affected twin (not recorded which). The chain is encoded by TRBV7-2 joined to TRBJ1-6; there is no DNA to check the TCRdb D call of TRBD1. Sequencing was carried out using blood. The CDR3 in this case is CASSLAPVGSANSPLHF.